This T cell receptor beta chain is from a study of T cell repertoires in cytomegalovirus infection. Study-level information: Signatures in public TCR beta sequences pointed to both CMV infection and matching HLA type.

Study-wide findings and caveats: Cumulative frequency (of public TCR beta family members) identified carriers of CMV plus the relevant HLA. HLA-C-restricted CMV clonotypes gave the most frequent clonotype in two of eight donors.

CDR1 and CDR2 from the germline V gene are MNHEY and SVGAGI. Deletions cut 4 bases from V and 6 bases from J, with 12 bases between. The length of the CDR3 is 14 residues. TCRdb independently ran MiXCR on the reads; one entry per CDR3 protein. In the table there are approximately 990,000 distinct CDR3 sequences, approximately 31% of which are singletons. With respect to this clonotype: Its cognate antigen is unknown.

The material was cultured CD8+ T cells from PBMCs, obtained from culture after CMV antigen stimulation. This TCR came from a human donor in good health (CMV status not recorded). Some clones in this sample may be carry-over from other donors' samples. The chain uses TRBV6-5 and TRBJ2-2; tentatively, D is TRBD2 (5 bases). The CDR3, as DNA: TGTGCCAGCAGTTTAACGGGAATCGCCGGGGAGCTGTTTTTT. This codes for CASSLTGIAGELFF.